This TCR beta chain was found in a study of blood T cell repertoires in COVID-19. The overall study: There were acute and convalescent COVID-19 samples, and they came from the United States, Italy and Spain.

V lost 2 bases and J lost 4, with 4 bases in between. CDR1 is SGHTS and CDR2 is YDEGEE in the germline V gene. CDR3 length: 12 amino acids. Study members were between roughly 18 and 100 years old and lived in fewer than 30 US regions. Each participant's cohort was designated according to participant-reported clinical history. The authors' processing: Cell counts per sample came from amplifying reference gene primers. TCRdb's copy holds only in-frame clones and misses some; the assay was immunoSEQ multiplex PCR. The D gene and trimming were derived from the DNA, and the V and J assignments and clone size from that table. The sample lists 250,000 to 350,000 clones; roughly 89% were seen once.

This TCR derives from a woman aged 45-59 years who had been exposed to COVID-19. Specimen: PBMCs or T cells enriched from blood (not recorded which). This chain uses TRBV5-8 with TRBJ1-3; no definite D call. The CDR3: CASSLTGNTIYF. In DNA form, the CDR3 reads TGTGCCAGCAGCTTAACAGGAAACACCATATATTTT.